This T cell receptor (beta chain) was retrieved from a study of blood T cell repertoires in COVID-19. The wider study: Samples of COVID-19 (acute and convalescent) were obtained from the United States, Italy and Spain. Sample material is recorded as cDNA or gDNA derived from T cells, B-cell-depleted T cells, or PBMCs.

Per the study methods: Estimates of nucleated cell counts were drawn from the amplification of reference gene primers. Sequencing used immunoSEQ multiplex PCR; TCRdb keeps in-frame clones, though not all of them. V and J calls and clone size are as listed in that table; D and trimming were resolved from the DNA. The sample shows about 210,000 clones, about 83% of them seen only once. This clone showed up just a few times. Germline CDR1 is SGHDT and CDR2 is YYEEEE. There are 13 residues in the CDR3. The V segment lost 9 bases and the J segment 8 bases; nucleotides outside the gene matches: 12. This clonotype originated in a woman between 40 and 55 years old with active or convalescent COVID-19. The material sequenced was peripheral blood. V is TRBV5-6 and J is TRBJ1-2, with 8 bases identical to TRBD1. The CDR3: CATTLGQGRGYTF. The CDR3 region has the DNA TGTGCCACCACCTTAGGACAGGGTAGAGGCTACACCTTC.